The TCR beta chain under discussion was sequenced for a study of CD8+ T cells in alopecia areata. Findings and limits, study-wide: The study found higher clonality in lesional than normal scalp, especially in alopecia totalis/universalis.

Starting from PBMCs, sorting isolated CD4+ and CD8+ T cells. To note about this clone: No antigen is known for it.

TCR sequencing used cDNA made by reverse transcription of extracted RNA. The repertoire was sequenced with immunoSEQ multiplex PCR; TCRdb's copy has only in-frame clones and lacks some. The data contain about 200,000 clones, about 56% of them seen just once; the ten biggest clones take up 4.5% to 6%. Input material: CD8+ T cells sorted from blood. The receptor was derived from a human donor in good health.

In DNA, the CDR3 is TGCAGCGTTGGAGAGGGGATGAACACTGAAGCTTTCTTT. As protein: CSVGEGMNTEAFF. The J gene is TRBJ1-1, the V gene TRBV29-1, with D possibly being TRBD1 (5 bases). Germline loops: CDR1 SQVTM, CDR2 ANQGSEA. The CDR3 has 13 amino acids. V was shortened by 4 bases and J by 0 bases, with 9 bases between the two germline ends. Supplemented by reference TRBV29-1 and TRBJ1-1, the full variable domain reads SAVISQKPSRDICQRGTSLTIQCQVDSQVTMMFWYRQQPGQSLTLIATANQGSEATYESGFVIDKFPISRPNLTFSTLTVSNMSPEDSSIYLCSVGEGMNTEAFFGQGTRLTVV.